A selection of T cell receptor beta chains follows, all from one sample in a study of shared clonotypes between healthy human individuals. Data came from immunoSEQ multiplex PCR; TCRdb stores just in-frame clones and leaves some out. The table records about 820,000 clones, almost 95% of them present only once. The sample taken for sequencing was naive CD8+ T cells sorted from blood. These receptor sequences come from a man aged 25 to 45 in good health. Both conserved end residues are part of each CDR3. The D gene is left open where the match is weak. Size is stated for part of the rows, as once, few or many counts, or as a class when the clone is expanded.

DNA,CDR3,size,J,D,V
TGTGCCAGCAGCTTACGGGGATCTGGAAACACCATATATTTT,CASSLRGSGNTIYF,.,TRBJ1-3,.,TRBV7-3
TGTGCCAGCAGCTTTCGGGGTGGCGAGAATACGCAGTATTTT,CASSFRGGENTQYF,few,TRBJ2-3,.,TRBV5-4
TGTGCCAGCAGAGACAGGGCAGGTCAGCCCCAGCATTTT,CASRDRAGQPQHF,.,TRBJ1-5,TRBD1,TRBV6-1
TGTGCCAGCAGCCGACTAGCGGGGAGCACAGATACGCAGTATTTT,CASSRLAGSTDTQYF,.,TRBJ2-3,TRBD2,TRBV6-6
TGTGCCAGCAGTTTATCCCCGGGGCCTTCCTACGAGCAGTACTTC,CASSLSPGPSYEQYF,.,TRBJ2-7,.,TRBV27
TGTGCCAGCAGGTACACGGCGGGGGTAGCCTACGAGCAGTACTTC,CASRYTAGVAYEQYF,.,TRBJ2-7,TRBD2,TRBV2
TGTGCCAGCAGTAATATTTGGACAGGGGGGACTTACGAGCAGTACTTC,CASSNIWTGGTYEQYF,.,TRBJ2-7,TRBD1,TRBV2
TGTGCCAGCAGTCTTAGCGGGGCCCGGGAGACCCAGTACTTC,CASSLSGARETQYF,.,TRBJ2-5,TRBD2,TRBV6-5
TGTGCCAGTACGGCGGCTAGCGGGAGTCCTGAGCAGTTCTTC,CASTAASGSPEQFF,.,TRBJ2-1,TRBD2,TRBV19
TGTGCCAGCAGCTTGGGGACTGAGTATAATCAGCCCCAGCATTTT,CASSLGTEYNQPQHF,.,TRBJ1-5,.,TRBV7-9
TGTGCCAGCAGTGACCTTATACAGGGGGGCAGAGATACGCAGTATTTT,CASSDLIQGGRDTQYF,.,TRBJ2-3,TRBD1,TRBV6-1
TGTGCTAGTGGCTTACGACAGGGTCCTAATGAAAAACTGTTTTTT,CASGLRQGPNEKLFF,.,TRBJ1-4,TRBD1,TRBV12-5
TGTGCCAGCAGCCAAGGCACCTACAATGAGCAGTTCTTC,CASSQGTYNEQFF,.,TRBJ2-1,.,TRBV14
TGTGCCAGCAGCATCCCTAGCGGGAGAAGCAATGAGCAGTTCTTC,CASSIPSGRSNEQFF,.,TRBJ2-1,TRBD2,TRBV7-9
TGTGCCAGCAGCCATTATCCCCTACCGGTAAACACAGATACGCAGTATTTT,CASSHYPLPVNTDTQYF,.,TRBJ2-3,.,TRBV7-8
TGCAGCGTGAACCGGGACTACAATGAGCAGTTCTTC,CSVNRDYNEQFF,.,TRBJ2-1,.,TRBV29-1